This T cell receptor (beta chain) appears in the sequencing data of a study of blood T cell repertoires in COVID-19. Study background: Sample material is recorded as cDNA or gDNA derived from T cells, B-cell-depleted T cells, or PBMCs.

How the authors handled the data: Cell counts per sample came from amplifying reference gene primers. Sequencing was performed with immunoSEQ multiplex PCR; in TCRdb, only in-frame clones are kept and a portion is missing. V and J calls and clone size come straight from that table; D and trimming were deduced from the DNA. Here the sample spans approximately 190,000 clones, 80% to 90% being singletons. V shed 3 bases, J shed 6 bases, and the junction held 5 bases outside the gene matches. Germline V gives CDR1 KGHSH, CDR2 LQKENI. The CDR3 extends over 13 amino acids. This sequence joins TRBV18 and TRBJ2-7, with 7 bases matching TRBD2. This sequence was found in a human donor in a cohort sampled during active COVID-19. Specimen: peripheral blood. The CDR3 nucleotides are TGTGCCAGCTCACCGAGGGAGGGAGGCGAGCAGTACTTC. Protein product: CASSPREGGEQYF.